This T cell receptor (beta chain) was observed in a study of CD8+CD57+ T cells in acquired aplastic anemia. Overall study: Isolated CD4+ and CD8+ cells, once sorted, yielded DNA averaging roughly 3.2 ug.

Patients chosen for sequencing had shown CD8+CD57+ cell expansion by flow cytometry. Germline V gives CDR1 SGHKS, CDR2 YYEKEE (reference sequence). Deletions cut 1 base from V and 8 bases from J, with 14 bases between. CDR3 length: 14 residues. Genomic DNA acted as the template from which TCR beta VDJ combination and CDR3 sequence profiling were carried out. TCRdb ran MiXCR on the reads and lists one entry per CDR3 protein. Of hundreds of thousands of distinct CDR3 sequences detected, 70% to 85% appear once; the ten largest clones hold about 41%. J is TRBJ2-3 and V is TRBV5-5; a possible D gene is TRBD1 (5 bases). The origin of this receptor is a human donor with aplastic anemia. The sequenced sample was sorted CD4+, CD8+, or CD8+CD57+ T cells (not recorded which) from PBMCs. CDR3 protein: CASSLSIRGITQYF. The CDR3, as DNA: TGTGCCAGCAGCTTGTCTATTAGGGGCATTACGCAGTATTTT.